This T cell receptor beta chain was recorded in a study of cytomegalovirus exposure and HLA in healthy donors (dated by TCRdb to 2016 to 2017). For the study in its entirety: In an earlier analysis of around 540 of the donors, less than 350 Gb of sequence data and 90 million to 120 million unique TCR beta sequences from about 180 million T cells were reported. Approximately 300 gigabases of sequencing data and tens of millions of unique TCR sequences were included in an early release covering several hundred HLA-typed donors. Among the roughly 400 genotyped donors, more than 70% belonged to the genetic ancestry cluster associated with self-reported Caucasian donors. The aim of the study was to test whether cataloging public T cell receptors could identify signatures of past pathogen exposure. Using immunosequencing, the study profiled T cell repertoires from 666 subjects and related those repertoires to cytomegalovirus serostatus. Besides the first cohort of hundreds of subjects, a separate validation cohort made up of 95 to 150 different subjects was used. High-throughput TCR immunosequencing, statistical association of individual TCRs with disease status, and machine learning were combined to predict cytomegalovirus infection status. To study patterns of TCR occurrence, a later analysis re-analyzed previously published TCR beta repertoires from more than 550 donors and added high-resolution HLA genotyping. Rather than using new phenotypic data, the later analysis identified candidate immune exposures from TCR beta sequences and from how often those sequences occurred across donors. An earlier analysis of a few hundred of the donors applied high-throughput TCR beta sequencing to assess whether each TCR beta V gene segment acted as functional or pseudogenic. Donor age, sex, ethnicity and CMV serostatus were compiled alongside the repertoire data. A later genetic analysis took genome-wide SNP genotypes for about three fifths of the 666 donors and used that subset as a discovery cohort. All discovery cohort repertoires had been generated on a single sequencing platform. Class I and class II HLA loci were covered by the typing at four-digit resolution. The number of typed donors differed by locus: 629-630 for A, B, C, DRB1 and DQB1; roughly 510 for DQA1; roughly 600 for DPA1; and approximately 450 for DPB1. Because of strong linkage in the cohort, five DR-DQ haplotypes were treated as single units for association and clustering. Among roughly 400 genotyped donors of the cohort, an average of around 240,000 unique TCR beta nucleotide sequences were sequenced per donor, 15% to 20% of them non-productive. Study-level results and caveats: Broadly in line with IMGT annotations, most TCR beta V segments showed up in productive rearrangements about 90% or about 30% of the time in an earlier analysis of 587 of the donors. In vitro tests confirmed that three of the cytomegalovirus-associated TCR beta chains recognize cytomegalovirus antigens. A further reported finding was that TCR beta sequences accurately predicted the HLA-A and HLA-B alleles for most subjects in the first cohort. Most TCR sequences were seen in very few donors, while some public TCRs were found in many individuals. Because some donors lacked HLA typing at each locus, the association tests relied only on the typed subset. At a false discovery rate of 0.05, a later analysis linked approximately 18,000 TCR beta sequences to specific HLA alleles. An association between a missense DCLRE1C variant and V-gene and J-gene trimming of TCR beta chains was found in a later genetic analysis and replicated in an independent cohort. In this cohort, only TCR beta chains were sequenced, and detectable features were limited by the absence of alpha or paired-chain data. Cytomegalovirus status was reported to be diagnosed by the classifier with high specificity and sensitivity in both the original and validation cohorts. For the cohort, immune exposure information was limited to CMV serostatus. The 87-base-pair reads could not distinguish some IMGT-functional V segments, including TRBV6-2 and TRBV6-3, so those segments were excluded. Compared with the roughly 720-donor mean, donors in an Asian-associated ancestry cluster had fewer N-insertions in productive TCRs, according to a later genetic analysis. The earlier analysis of 587 of the donors excluded 15 to 20 rarely observed V segments, including chromosome 9 orphons, because counts were too low. A later analysis found that TCR association rates varied across HLA loci, with DRB1 alleles showing the most associated TCRs and HLA-C alleles the fewest. The authors suggested that the approach could potentially be generalized to other disease states and immunological phenotypes. A later analysis found that most CMV-associated TCR beta chains appeared HLA-restricted, with HLA associations seemingly driven largely by CMV exposure. Compared with equally common non-associated chains, HLA-associated TCR beta chains in a later analysis were more clonally expanded and had lower generation probabilities. Linkage disequilibrium might explain the correlated functional status among segregating V segments, but an unknown experimental factor could not be excluded. A cluster of highly shared sequence variants was judged likely to represent a technical artifact of the sequencing pipeline. A total of fewer than 200 TCR beta chains were listed by the study as associated with cytomegalovirus. According to a later analysis, parvovirus B19, influenza, CMV and Epstein-Barr virus appeared linked to several top co-occurrence clusters. Roughly uniform sequencing depth across donors was assumed in presence/absence analyses, although this assumption may not hold. Strong co-occurrence of HLA alleles, especially DR and DQ, made assigning TCR associations to individual alleles difficult.

From the cysteine up to the phenylalanine, the CDR3 has a length of 12 residues. Just CDR3 DNA is preserved here, 36 bases in frame from base 1. The CDR1 and CDR2 encoded by the germline V gene are SGHRS and YFSETQ. The V end loses 4 bases and the J end loses 4 bases, and a stretch of 8 bases separates them. The method behind the library was the immunoSEQ multiplex PCR assay. A mixture of 60 forward primers for TCR Vbeta segments and 13 reverse primers for TCR Jbeta segments was used in the multiplex PCR. Amplification of the CDR3 region of rearranged TCR beta genes was performed with a multiplex PCR assay on genomic DNA. The amplified TCR beta libraries were sequenced on the Illumina HiSeq System as 87-base-pair reads. From the authors' description of their analysis: A later analysis tallied around 82 million unique TCR beta chains across the 700 or so repertoires, and approximately 12 million of those chains were shared by two or more donors. Raw reads were error-corrected and collapsed into unique sequences by a nearest-neighbor algorithm in which closely related sequences were merged to remove PCR and sequencing errors. CDR3 sequences were aligned to IMGT reference sequences to assign V, D and J gene segments. For a sequence to be retained, at least a six-nucleotide match to both a V gene segment and a J gene segment was required. A rearrangement was called productive if the CDR3 had no stop codons and remained in frame with V and J, and every other rearrangement was called non-productive. CDR3 was defined by IMGT convention, running from the second conserved V-encoded cysteine to the conserved J-encoded phenylalanine. Sequences without an unambiguous match to a single V gene segment were excluded from the earlier analysis of 450 to 750 of the donors. In an earlier analysis of about 590 of the donors, a V segment was called functional when productive rearrangements were above 56.7%, and segregating when the standard deviation between donors exceeded 5%. A statistical classification framework was built to diagnose cytomegalovirus status from the catalog of TCR beta chain sequences. A later analysis assigned V and J genes by comparing TCR nucleotide sequences with IMGT/GENE-DB human TR gene sequences. In a later analysis, CDR3 sequences and most-parsimonious VDJ recombination scenarios were assigned using the TCRdist pipeline. In a later analysis, each TCR beta chain was defined by its CDR3 amino acid sequence together with its V-gene family, and reads without a unique V-gene family were excluded. As a way to deal with suspected cross-contamination and a sequencing artifact, a later analysis dropped over 550 nucleotide sequences that were highly shared and had low generation probability. A later analysis calculated a clonal expansion index for each public chain from normalized within-repertoire ranks of inferred template counts. In a later analysis, generation probabilities were computed using a VDJ recombination model fitted to out-of-frame rearrangements, and the results were checked against IGoR. In a later analysis, TCR-TCR, TCR-HLA and TCR-CMV co-occurrence was scored with hypergeometric tests, and a repertoire-size bias correction was applied to TCR pairs. A later analysis estimated false discovery rates by permuting HLA or CMV assignments 20 times. In a later analysis, co-occurring TCRs were grouped using DBSCAN, and TCRdist sequence similarity was added for clustering within HLA-allele-positive subsets. For co-occurrence clustering, repertoires with fewer than 30,000 or more than 120,000 public chains were excluded, along with a handful of repertoires with anomalous nucleotide sharing. TCRdb obtained this table from immuneACCESS and retained in-frame rearrangements with V and J assigned. These tables miss some clones; where compared with another copy, unresolved V genes account for less than half of the shortfall, and the remainder is unexplained. Clone size and V and J calls were adopted from that table, with D and trimming inferred from the DNA. The sample includes some 150,000 clones, with approximately 71% observed a single time. 3% to 3.5% of the sample comes from the top ten.

The cohort consisted of more than 650 healthy bone marrow donors. At the time of sampling, every cohort member was nominally healthy, though immune exposures that went unrecorded were likely present. The donor tested CMV seronegative and was one of the 352 seronegative cohort members. Every donor gave a peripheral blood sample, and the peripheral blood mononuclear cells from that sample were used for TCR beta sequencing. Genomic DNA extraction from the blood cell samples was performed with the Qiagen DNeasy Blood Extraction Kit. This clone was counted once. Its target antigen remains unknown. Base qualities are not recorded, but no much larger clone differs from it by a single base.

The chain links TRBV5-1 with TRBJ2-5, with no D gene named confidently. This TCR was recovered from a man aged 40-49 years in good health and CMV-seronegative. Sequenced input: PBMCs. Here is the DNA: TGCGCCAGCAGCCCCTTCCGAGAGACCCAGTACTTC. Its product reads: CASSPFRETQYF. The full variable domain, completed from the reference TRBV5-1 and TRBJ2-5 proteins outside the CDR3, reads KAGVTQTPRYLIKTRGQQVTLSCSPISGHRSVSWYQQTPGQGLQFLFEYFSETQRNKGNFPGRFSGRQFSNSRSEMNVSTLELGDSALYLCASSPFRETQYFGPGTRLLVL.